The clone carrying this T cell receptor beta chain was counted once. What it binds is not known. Among the 110 or so subjects of the validation cohort, separate from the 666-subject first cohort, were the donors. The data are from a study of cytomegalovirus exposure and HLA in healthy donors. Overall study results and limits: The study listed approximately 160 cytomegalovirus-associated TCR beta chains.

The repertoire was sequenced with immunoSEQ multiplex PCR; TCRdb's copy has only in-frame clones and lacks some. The data contain about 270,000 clones, just over 85% of them singletons. Germline assignment: CDR1 SGHDT and CDR2 YYEEEE. Trimming shortened V by 0 bases and J by 4 bases, and 12 bases separated the two germline ends. The CDR3 runs to 15 residues. V is TRBV5-6 and J is TRBJ2-3; D may be TRBD1 (5 bases). The origin of this receptor is a woman aged 18-29 years in good health and CMV-seronegative. Material: PBMCs. Here the CDR3 DNA reads TGTGCCAGCAGCTTGGGTCAGGGTCCGGCAGATACGCAGTATTTT. It codes for CASSLGQGPADTQYF.